Shown below are 26 T cell receptor beta chains from a single sample sequenced in a study of pediatric ulcerative colitis. TCRdb keeps only in-frame clones here, not all; method: immunoSEQ multiplex PCR. The repertoire includes fewer than 20,000 clones, roughly 80% of them detected once, and over 6.5% sits in the top ten. The rectum was sampled with one to two pinch biopsies at colonoscopy. The sequencing input was gut tissue. Receptors originate from a boy between 5 and 17 years old with moderate ulcerative colitis.

V is TRBV6-6 and J is TRBJ2-7, with D uncertain. Between the trimmed V and J ends, which lost 4 bases and 4 bases, there was a span of 8 bases. The CDR3 spans 12 residues. The germline V gene encodes CDR1 MNHNY and CDR2 SVGAGI (reference sequence). The CDR3 loop is CASSLNRYEQYF. The CDR3, as DNA: TGTGCCAGCAGTTTAAACAGATACGAGCAGTACTTC.

The gene calls are TRBV18 and TRBJ1-2; D remains ambiguous. V lost 3 bases and J 5 bases, leaving 10 bases between the germline ends. CDR1 and CDR2 from the germline V gene are KGHSH and LQKENI. The CDR3 has 13 amino acids. The CDR3 DNA is TGTGCCAGCTCACCCTCGTCGGAGTATGGCTACACCTTC. It encodes CASSPSSEYGYTF.

This clone was recorded a few times. The chain is built from TRBV2 and TRBJ1-6; maybe TRBD1 (5 bases). Trimming left V 4 bases short and J 7 bases short, with 11 bases between. Per germline, CDR1 SNHLY and CDR2 FYNNEI. The CDR3 has 14 amino acids. In DNA form, the CDR3 reads TGTGCCAGCAGTGCTCGGGACCTAAATTCACCCCTCCACTTT. It specifies CASSARDLNSPLHF.

This clone has a handful of counts. V gene TRBV6-5 combines with J gene TRBJ1-5; D might be TRBD1 (6 bases). Germline V gives CDR1 MNHEY, CDR2 SVGAGI. The V gene lost 2 bases and the J gene lost 6 bases, with 17 bases spanning the gap. This CDR3 contains 16 residues. The CDR3 DNA sequence: TGTGCCAGCAGTTACCGTGCGGGGGGGGCTGGTCAGCCCCAGCATTTT. It codes for CASSYRAGGAGQPQHF.

V is TRBV5-1 and J is TRBJ2-3; D uncertain. Germline CDR1 reads SGHRS; CDR2 reads YFSETQ. The V end was cut by 4 bases, the J end by 1 base, with 4 bases between. CDR3 length: 12 amino acids. CDR3: CASSHRTDTQYF. Written as DNA, the CDR3 is TGCGCCAGCAGCCACCGCACAGATACGCAGTATTTT.

The V and J genes are TRBV14 and TRBJ2-5; D gene uncertain. Per germline, CDR1 SGHDN and CDR2 FVKESK. This CDR3 has 14 residues. Deletions cut 2 bases from V and 5 bases from J, with 12 bases between. Here the CDR3 DNA reads TGTGCCAGCAGCCAAAGCTGGGTGGGGGAGACCCAGTACTTC. Translated, it gives CASSQSWVGETQYF.

This sequence joins TRBV5-1 and TRBJ2-1, with D possibly matching TRBD1 (6 bases). V lost 4 bases and J 6 bases, leaving 20 bases between the germline ends. The CDR3 spans 16 residues. Looked up from germline, CDR1 is SGHRS and CDR2 is YFSETQ. CDR3 sequence (DNA): TGCGCCAGCAGCCCCTACCGGACAGCTAATATCAATGAGCAGTTCTTC. It is translated as CASSPYRTANINEQFF.

The J gene is TRBJ2-7, the V gene TRBV20-1, with 9 bases lining up with TRBD1. The CDR3 extends over 10 amino acids. With 5 bases clipped from V and 13 bases from J, the junction kept 6 bases outside the gene matches. In germline, CDR1 is DFQATT, CDR2 SNEGSKA (reference sequence). CDR3 amino acids: CSASGTGLYF. DNA for the CDR3: TGCAGTGCTTCCGGGACAGGGCTATACTTC.

V gene TRBV10-3 combines with J gene TRBJ2-1, with 11 bases lining up with TRBD2. The CDR3 contains 14 residues. V shed 10 bases, J shed 3 bases, and the junction held 5 bases outside the gene matches. The V gene's germline CDR1 is ENHRY and CDR2 SYGVKD. In DNA, the CDR3 is TGTGCCACCCCTACTAGCGGGAGCTACAATGAGCAGTTCTTC. The encoded protein is CATPTSGSYNEQFF.

The chain uses TRBV11-3 and TRBJ2-1; 11 nucleotides agree with TRBD1. With 4 bases clipped from V and 7 bases from J, the junction kept 12 bases outside the gene matches. The CDR3 covers 17 residues. Germline V gene sequence: CDR1 SGHNT, CDR2 YENEEA. The CDR3 here is CASSSRGSGQGANEQFF. CDR3 sequence (DNA): TGTGCCAGCAGCTCCAGAGGGTCCGGACAGGGGGCGAATGAGCAGTTCTTC.

The chain links TRBV5-4 to TRBJ2-3; the match to TRBD2 covers 12 bases. V shed 0 bases, J shed 4 bases, and the junction held 6 bases outside the gene matches. Germline CDR1 SGHNT, CDR2 YYREEE (reference sequence). The CDR3 loop spans 17 amino acids. The CDR3 protein is CASSLATSGSEADTQYF. The CDR3, as DNA: TGTGCCAGCAGCTTGGCGACTAGCGGGAGCGAGGCAGATACGCAGTATTTT.

The rearrangement links TRBV19 to TRBJ1-1, with D possibly matching TRBD1 (5 bases). V shed 7 bases and J shed 5 bases, with 14 bases lying between them. This CDR3 has 13 amino acids. Looked up from germline, CDR1 is LNHDA and CDR2 is SQIVND (reference sequence). The CDR3 nucleotides are TGTGCCAGTAAGAACCAGGGTGGGACTGAAGCTTTCTTT. Its protein is CASKNQGGTEAFF.

The rearrangement links TRBV6-5 to TRBJ1-4; a possible D gene is TRBD1 (6 bases). The V gene lost 7 bases and the J gene lost 3 bases, with 12 bases spanning the gap. CDR3 length: 14 residues. Germline V gene lookup returns CDR1 MNHEY and CDR2 SVGAGI. CDR3 region: CASKKTGSNEKLFF. CDR3 bases: TGTGCCAGCAAGAAGACAGGATCTAATGAAAAACTGTTTTTT.

This clone occurred a few times. This chain uses TRBV25-1 with TRBJ1-5; D is uncertain. There are 14 residues in the CDR3. The germline CDR1 and CDR2 sequences are MGHDK and SYGVNS. V dropped 3 bases and J dropped 3 bases, with 9 bases sitting between them. CDR3 region: CASSDRGINQPQHF. The DNA for the CDR3 is TGTGCCAGCAGTGATCGAGGGATCAATCAGCCCCAGCATTTT. Filled out from reference TRBV25-1 and TRBJ1-5, the complete variable domain reads EADIYQTPRYLVIGTGKKITLECSQTMGHDKMYWYQQDPGMELHLIHYSYGVNSTEKGDLSSESTVSRIRTEHFPLTLESARPSHTSQYLCASSDRGINQPQHFGDGTRLSIL.

The rearrangement links TRBV4-1 to TRBJ1-2, with a possible D match to TRBD1 (5 bases). Looked up from germline, CDR1 is MGHRA and CDR2 is YSYEKL. Between the trimmed V and J ends, which lost 2 bases and 9 bases, there was a span of 19 bases. The CDR3 length is 15 residues. CDR3 DNA: TGCGCCAGCAGCCAAACCGGGACGGGTTCCATTCGCTACACCTTC. This gives the protein CASSQTGTGSIRYTF.

The count of this clone is one. The chain joins TRBV7-8 to TRBJ2-1; D remains ambiguous. CDR1 is SGHVS, CDR2 FQNEAQ, per germline. The CDR3 consists of 15 residues. Deletions cut 6 bases from V and 0 bases from J, with 12 bases between. The CDR3 sequence: CASSLRQSSYNEQFF. In nucleotides, the CDR3 is TGTGCCAGCAGTCTGAGGCAGAGCTCCTACAATGAGCAGTTCTTC.

This clone has just a few counts. The chain couples TRBV5-5 to TRBJ2-2; D assignment may be TRBD1 or TRBD2 (5 bases each). The CDR3 runs to 14 residues. The V gene's germline CDR1 is SGHKS and CDR2 YYEKEE (reference sequence). Trimming stripped 2 bases from V and 1 base from J, with 6 bases between. The CDR3 bases are TGTGCCAGCAGCTTTGGGGGGAACACCGGGGAGCTGTTTTTT. Translating gives CASSFGGNTGELFF.

The V gene is TRBV2, the J gene TRBJ1-1; tentative D call: TRBD1 (5 bases). The CDR3 extends over 16 amino acids. The germline CDR1 and CDR2 sequences are SNHLY and FYNNEI. Trimming removed 6 bases at V and 5 bases at J, with 22 bases between. The CDR3 DNA reads TGTGCCAGCAGCCTTGAACCCATAGGGGAGAGGACTGAAGCTTTCTTT. Translated, it gives CASSLEPIGERTEAFF.

The chain links TRBV15 to TRBJ1-1; maybe TRBD1 (6 bases). The V and J ends lost 7 bases and 4 bases respectively, with 13 bases between them. Germline lookup yields CDR1 LNHNV and CDR2 YYDKDF (reference sequence). The CDR3 runs 13 residues. CDR3 loop: CATMGAPGTEAFF. CDR3 coding DNA: TGTGCCACCATGGGGGCTCCGGGCACTGAAGCTTTCTTT.

The V and J genes are TRBV2 and TRBJ1-1; D gene ambiguous. CDR1 is SNHLY, CDR2 FYNNEI, per germline. The CDR3 totals 12 residues. Trimming removed 8 bases from V and 8 bases from J, with 15 bases in between. The CDR3 sequence is CASLPESREAFF. The CDR3 DNA follows: TGTGCCAGCCTCCCCGAGTCCAGAGAAGCTTTCTTT. Using reference TRBV2 and TRBJ1-1 for the parts outside the CDR3, the full variable domain is EPEVTQTPSHQVTQMGQEVILRCVPISNHLYFYWYRQILGQKVEFLVSFYNNEISEKSEIFDDQFSVERPDGSNFTLKIRSTKLEDSAMYFCASLPESREAFFGQGTRLTVV.

This clone turned up a few times. V usage is TRBV23-1 and J usage is TRBJ2-7, with D possibly matching TRBD1 (6 bases). TRBV23-1 is given ORF status, its function remaining uncertain. The CDR3 is 13 residues long. The V end was cut by 11 bases, the J end by 1 base, with 15 bases between. The CDR3 region is CARSKGGSYEQYF. DNA of the CDR3: TGCGCCCGCTCCAAAGGGGGATCCTACGAGCAGTACTTC.

The V gene is TRBV7-3, the J gene TRBJ1-1; TRBD1 is a possible D gene (5 bases). Trimming shortened V by 6 bases and J by 8 bases, and 7 bases separated the two germline ends. The CDR3 spans 10 residues. The germline V gene encodes CDR1 SGHTA and CDR2 FQGTGA. In DNA form, the CDR3 reads TGTGCCAGCAGGGAGGGGGAAGCTTTCTTT. This sequence encodes CASREGEAFF.

The genes are TRBV5-1 and TRBJ2-1; D is perhaps TRBD2 (5 bases). CDR3 length: 15 residues. From germline, CDR1 is SGHRS and CDR2 YFSETQ. The V and J ends lost 4 bases and 0 bases respectively, with 11 bases between them. CDR3 sequence reads: CASSLSGGSYNEQFF. CDR3 nucleotide sequence: TGCGCCAGCAGCCTCAGCGGAGGCTCCTACAATGAGCAGTTCTTC.

V usage is TRBV6-5 and J usage is TRBJ1-5, with D possibly TRBD1 on 6 matching bases. The CDR3 contains 14 residues. The V gene's germline CDR1 is MNHEY and CDR2 SVGAGI. The germline V and J ends were trimmed by 6 bases and 7 bases, with 16 bases remaining between them. The chain's CDR3 is CASSSQGPGQPQHF. The DNA for the CDR3 is TGTGCCAGCAGCTCCCAGGGGCCCGGGCAGCCCCAGCATTTT.

The J gene is TRBJ2-1, the V gene TRBV11-3; TRBD2 matches 9 bases. Trimming at V came to 5 bases and at J to 8 bases, leaving 10 bases not matched to a gene. Germline lookup yields CDR1 SGHNT and CDR2 YENEEA. The CDR3 extends over 15 amino acids. The CDR3 DNA sequence: TGTGCCAGCAGCCTTAATAGCGGGAGTTTATATGAGCAGTTCTTC. Translated, it gives CASSLNSGSLYEQFF.

The rearrangement links TRBV14 to TRBJ1-1; D gene ambiguous. Germline V lookup: CDR1 SGHDN, CDR2 FVKESK. The V and J ends lost 1 base and 1 base respectively, with 10 bases between them. The CDR3 is 15 amino acids. The CDR3 loop is CASSQGIGSNTEAFF. CDR3 DNA: TGTGCCAGCAGCCAAGGGATAGGGTCGAACACTGAAGCTTTCTTT.